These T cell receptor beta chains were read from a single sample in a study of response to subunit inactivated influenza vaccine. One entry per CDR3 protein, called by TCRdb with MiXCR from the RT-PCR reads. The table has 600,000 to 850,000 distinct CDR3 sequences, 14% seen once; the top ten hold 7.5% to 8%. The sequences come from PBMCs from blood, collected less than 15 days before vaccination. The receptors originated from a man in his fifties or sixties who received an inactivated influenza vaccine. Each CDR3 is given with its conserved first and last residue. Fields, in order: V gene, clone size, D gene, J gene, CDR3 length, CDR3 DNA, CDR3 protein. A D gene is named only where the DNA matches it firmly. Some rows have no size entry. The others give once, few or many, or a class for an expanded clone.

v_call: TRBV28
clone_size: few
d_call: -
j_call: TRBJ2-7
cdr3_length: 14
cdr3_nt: TGTGCCAGCAGCCCCTCAGGGGAAGCCTACGAGCAGTACTTC
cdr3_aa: CASSPSGEAYEQYF

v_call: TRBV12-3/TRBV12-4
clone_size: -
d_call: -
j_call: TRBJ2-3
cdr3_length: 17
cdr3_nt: TGTGCCAGCAGTTTGTCTGGGGGCGGGAGTCGAACAGATACGCAGTATTTT
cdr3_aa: CASSLSGGGSRTDTQYF

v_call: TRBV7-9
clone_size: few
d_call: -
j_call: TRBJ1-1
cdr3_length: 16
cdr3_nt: TGTGCCAGCAGCCCCCAACTCCAGGGAGTGAACACTGAAGCTTTCTTT
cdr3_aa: CASSPQLQGVNTEAFF

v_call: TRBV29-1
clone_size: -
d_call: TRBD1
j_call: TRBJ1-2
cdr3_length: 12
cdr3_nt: TGCAGCGTTGGAGGACAGGCTCTTGGCTACACCTTC
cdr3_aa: CSVGGQALGYTF

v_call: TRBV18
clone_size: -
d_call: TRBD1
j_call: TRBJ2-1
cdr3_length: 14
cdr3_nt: TGTGCCAGCTCACGAAGGGACAGATTCAATGAGCAGTTCTTC
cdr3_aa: CASSRRDRFNEQFF

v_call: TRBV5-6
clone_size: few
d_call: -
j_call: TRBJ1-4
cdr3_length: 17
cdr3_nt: TGTGCCAGCAGCTTGCCTGGCTTGGGAAGGGAGGATGAAAAACTGTTTTTT
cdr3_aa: CASSLPGLGREDEKLFF

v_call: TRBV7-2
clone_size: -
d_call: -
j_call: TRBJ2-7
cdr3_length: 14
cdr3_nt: TGTGCCAGCAGCTTGAACACAGGGGAGGGCGAGCAGTACTTC
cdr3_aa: CASSLNTGEGEQYF

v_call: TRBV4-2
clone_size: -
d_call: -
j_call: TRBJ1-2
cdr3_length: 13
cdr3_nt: TGTGCCAGCAGCAAACAGGCTAACTATGGCTACACCTTC
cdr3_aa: CASSKQANYGYTF

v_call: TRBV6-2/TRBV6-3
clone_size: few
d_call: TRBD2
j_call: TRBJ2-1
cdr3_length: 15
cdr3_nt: TGTGCCAGCACCGGACTAGCGGGACCCTATAATGAGCAGTTCTTC
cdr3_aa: CASTGLAGPYNEQFF

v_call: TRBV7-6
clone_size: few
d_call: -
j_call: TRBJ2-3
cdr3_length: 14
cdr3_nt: TGTGCCAGCAGCTTGGGACTTAACACAGATACGCAGTATTTT
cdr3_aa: CASSLGLNTDTQYF

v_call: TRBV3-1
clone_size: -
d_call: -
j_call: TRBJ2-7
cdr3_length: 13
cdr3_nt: TGTGCCAGCAGCCAGGGAAATGCCAACGAGCAGTACTTC
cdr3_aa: CASSQGNANEQYF

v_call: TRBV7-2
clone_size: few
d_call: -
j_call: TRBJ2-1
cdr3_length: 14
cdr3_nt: TGTGCCAGCGGGTGGAAGGGAAACTACAATGAGCAGTTCTTC
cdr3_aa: CASGWKGNYNEQFF

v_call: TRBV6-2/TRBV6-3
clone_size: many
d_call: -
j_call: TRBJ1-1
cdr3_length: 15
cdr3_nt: TGTGCCAGCAGCCGGACAGTTCTCATGAACACTGAAGCTTTCTTT
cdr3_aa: CASSRTVLMNTEAFF

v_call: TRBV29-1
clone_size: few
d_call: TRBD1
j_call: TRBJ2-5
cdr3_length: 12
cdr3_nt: TGCAGCGCGGGACAGGGGGCTGAGACCCAGTACTTC
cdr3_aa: CSAGQGAETQYF

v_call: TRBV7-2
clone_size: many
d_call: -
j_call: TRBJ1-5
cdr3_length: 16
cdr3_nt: TGTGCCAGCAGCTTAGAGAGGGGTTCCGGCAATCAGCCCCAGCATTTT
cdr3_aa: CASSLERGSGNQPQHF

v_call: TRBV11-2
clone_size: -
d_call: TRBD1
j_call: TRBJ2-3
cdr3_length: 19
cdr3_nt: TGTGCCAGCACCAACCGGGACAGGGGCGTGGGGGGGACCACAGATACGCAGTATTTT
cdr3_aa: CASTNRDRGVGGTTDTQYF

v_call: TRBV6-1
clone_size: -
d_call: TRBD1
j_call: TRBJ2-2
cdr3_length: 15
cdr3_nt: TGTGCCAGCAGTGGACAGGGGGCGAACACCGGGGAGCTGTTTTTT
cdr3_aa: CASSGQGANTGELFF

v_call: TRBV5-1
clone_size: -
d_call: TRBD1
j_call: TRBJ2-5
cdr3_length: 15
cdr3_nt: TGCGCCAGCAGCCCGGCCGGGACAGGCGGAGAGACCCAGTACTTC
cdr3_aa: CASSPAGTGGETQYF

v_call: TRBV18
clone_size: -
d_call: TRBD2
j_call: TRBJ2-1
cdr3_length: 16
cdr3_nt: TGTGCCAGCTCACCACCCGGGACTAGCGGTTACAATGAGCAGTTCTTC
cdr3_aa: CASSPPGTSGYNEQFF

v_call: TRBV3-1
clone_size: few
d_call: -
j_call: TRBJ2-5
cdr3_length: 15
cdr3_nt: TGTGCCAGCAGCCAAGACCGGACCTTCCAAGAGACCCAGTACTTC
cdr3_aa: CASSQDRTFQETQYF

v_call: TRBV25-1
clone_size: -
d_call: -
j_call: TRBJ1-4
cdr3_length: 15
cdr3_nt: TGTGCCAGCAGAGATACACAGGGTGTAGGGGAAAAACTGTTTTTT
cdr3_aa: CASRDTQGVGEKLFF

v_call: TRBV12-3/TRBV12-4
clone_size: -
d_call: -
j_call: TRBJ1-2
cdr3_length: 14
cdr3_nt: TGTGCCAGCGGCACCCCGGGACCCTTCGCTGGCTACACCTTC
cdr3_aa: CASGTPGPFAGYTF

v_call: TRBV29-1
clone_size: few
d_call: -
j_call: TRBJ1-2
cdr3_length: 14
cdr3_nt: TGCAGCGTTGAAGAAAGGGACGGAGTCTATGGCTACACCTTC
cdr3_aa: CSVEERDGVYGYTF

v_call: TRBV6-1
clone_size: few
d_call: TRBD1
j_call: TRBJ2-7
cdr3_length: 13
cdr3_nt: TGTGCCAGCAGTGAGACAGGGCACGACGAGCAGTACTTC
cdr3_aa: CASSETGHDEQYF

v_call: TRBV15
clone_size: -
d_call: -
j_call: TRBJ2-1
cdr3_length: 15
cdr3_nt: TGTGGCACCAGCAGAGATAACGACAGAGACAATGAGCAGTTCTTC
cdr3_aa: CGTSRDNDRDNEQFF

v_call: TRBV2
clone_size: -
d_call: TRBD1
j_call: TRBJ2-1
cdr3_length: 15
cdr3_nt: TGTGCCAGCACCCTAGGACAGGGGGCTTACAATGAGCAGTTCTTC
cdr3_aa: CASTLGQGAYNEQFF